The 21 T cell receptor beta chains below were found in one sample sequenced in a study of vaccination effects on CD4 cells after COVID-19. Using immunoSEQ multiplex PCR, the repertoire was profiled, and TCRdb retains in-frame clones only, with some absent. Here the sample spans fewer than 25,000 clones, 72% being singletons. Prior to sequencing, the ViraFEST assay stimulated PBMC with viral peptide pools, which expanded the antigen-specific CD4+ T cells. With about ten days of culture completed, CD4+ T cells were isolated. All participants had two doses of either the BNT162b2 or mRNA-1273 vaccine. No antigen is known for these receptors. The source was CD4+ T cells from PBMCs cultured with HCoV-NL63 spike peptides, collected after COVID-19 vaccination. The source of these receptors is a human donor who received a COVID-19 vaccine.

V usage is TRBV12-3 or TRBV12-4 and J usage is TRBJ1-5; no reliable D call. This CDR3 spans 12 amino acids. The V end was cut by 3 bases, the J end by 7 bases, with 7 bases between. The CDR3: CASSFGRQPQHF. CDR3 sequence (DNA): TGTGCCAGCAGTTTCGGGCGGCAGCCCCAGCATTTT.

The rearrangement joins TRBV30 to TRBJ2-7; TRBD1 agrees at 7 bases. This CDR3 comprises 14 residues. J lost 4 bases, V lost 3 bases, and 9 bases had no gene match. Germline-derived CDR1 and CDR2 are GTSNPN and SVGIG (reference sequence). The CDR3, as DNA: TGTGCCTGGAGAGTAAAGGGGGCAGGTTACGAGCAGTACTTC. Encoded protein: CAWRVKGAGYEQYF.

This chain connects TRBV5-1 to TRBJ2-1; 7 bases match TRBD1. The CDR3 is 15 residues long. Trimming at V came to 3 bases and at J to 0 bases, leaving 3 bases not matched to a gene. CDR1 is SGHRS and CDR2 is YFSETQ in the germline V gene. CDR3 protein: CASSSWDSSYNEQFF. The CDR3 DNA is TGCGCCAGCAGCTCATGGGACAGCTCCTACAATGAGCAGTTCTTC.

The V gene is TRBV14, the J gene TRBJ2-1; D ambiguous. V lost 1 base to trimming and J lost 10 bases, with 17 bases between them. Germline lookup yields CDR1 SGHDN and CDR2 FVKESK. The CDR3 runs to 15 residues. The CDR3 DNA follows: TGTGCCAGCAGCCAAGGGATAAGGTTGTCGACCGAGCAGTTCTTC. The encoded protein is CASSQGIRLSTEQFF.

The chain has TRBV2 and TRBJ1-1; 7 bases agree with TRBD1. The germline V gene encodes CDR1 SNHLY and CDR2 FYNNEI. The CDR3 has 12 amino acids. V trimming: 10 bases; J trimming: 7 bases; junction bases outside the gene matches: 9. CDR3 DNA: TGTGCCACCCGCCGGGACAGTCTTGAAGCTTTCTTT. Translation: CATRRDSLEAFF.

The chain employs TRBV7-9 and TRBJ1-4; D call uncertain. This CDR3 region has 18 residues. Trimming removed 5 bases at V and 8 bases at J, with 27 bases between. The germline CDR1 and CDR2 sequences are SEHNR and FQNEAQ (reference sequence). CDR3 DNA sequence: TGTGCCAGCAGCCACAATGCCAGGATGCCGGGGAGAAGGGAAAAACTGTTTTTT. Its protein product is CASSHNARMPGRREKLFF.

The gene calls are TRBV11-2 and TRBJ1-1, with D possibly TRBD1 on 5 matching bases. Trimming pared 3 bases from V and 3 bases from J, leaving 8 bases between. This CDR3 region has 13 residues. The germline V gene has CDR1 SGHAT and CDR2 FQNNGV. This CDR3 reads CASSFGGDTEAFF. The CDR3 nucleotides read TGTGCCAGCAGCTTCGGGGGGGACACTGAAGCTTTCTTT.

This clone was observed a few times. V is TRBV15 and J is TRBJ2-5; TRBD2 might be the D (5 bases). Trimming took 0 bases from V and 7 from J, leaving 15 bases between them. Germline lookup yields CDR1 LNHNV and CDR2 YYDKDF (reference sequence). The CDR3 consists of 15 residues. CDR3 sequence: CATSRDRGFEGTQYF. For the CDR3, the DNA is TGTGCCACCAGCAGAGATCGTGGGTTTGAGGGGACCCAGTACTTC. Complete variable domain (other parts from reference TRBV15 and TRBJ2-5): DAMVIQNPRYQVTQFGKPVTLSCSQTLNHNVMYWYQQKSSQAPKLLFHYYDKDFNNEADTPDNFQSRRPNTSFCFLDIRSPGLGDTAMYLCATSRDRGFEGTQYFGPGTRLLVL.

This chain connects TRBV7-9 to TRBJ1-1, with D hard to call. The germline V gene has CDR1 SEHNR and CDR2 FQNEAQ (reference sequence). The CDR3 contains 13 residues. The V and J ends lost 7 bases and 1 base respectively, with 10 bases between them. CDR3 in DNA: TGTGCCAGCACCTCATCAGGGAACACTGAAGCTTTCTTT. It encodes CASTSSGNTEAFF. Full variable domain (outside the CDR3, taken from reference TRBV7-9 and TRBJ1-1): DTGVSQNPRHKITKRGQNVTFRCDPISEHNRLYWYRQTLGQGPEFLTYFQNEAQLEKSRLLSDRFSAERPKGSFSTLEIQRTEQGDSAMYLCASTSSGNTEAFFGQGTRLTVV.

The chain employs TRBV19 and TRBJ2-7, with TRBD2 matching over 8 bases. The V gene end was trimmed by 2 bases and the J gene end by 1 base; junction bases not matched to a gene: 10. Germline V gene sequence: CDR1 LNHDA, CDR2 SQIVND (reference sequence). CDR3 size: 17 residues. CDR3 in DNA: TGTGCCAGTAGTATAAAAGATAGCGGGATTGGGTCCTACGAGCAGTACTTC. This codes for CASSIKDSGIGSYEQYF.

This chain joins TRBV15 and TRBJ1-1; the D is unclear. From germline, CDR1 is LNHNV and CDR2 YYDKDF (reference sequence). This CDR3 region has 11 residues. V was shortened by 8 bases and J by 5 bases, with 9 bases between the two germline ends. The CDR3, as DNA: TGTGCCACCGGTGGAGAAACTGAAGCTTTCTTT. Protein sequence: CATGGETEAFF.

The chain combines TRBV12-3 or TRBV12-4 with TRBJ2-2; D remains unclear. V lost 6 bases and J lost 5, with 10 bases in between. The CDR3 spans 13 residues. This chain's CDR3 is CASRSIGTGELFF. CDR3 nucleotide sequence: TGTGCCAGCAGATCAATAGGTACCGGGGAGCTGTTTTTT.

Note on this clone: The junction shows a germline mismatch at one end, possibly a read error. The V and J genes are TRBV7-2 and TRBJ2-5, with 9 nucleotides matching TRBD2. The CDR3 length is 15 residues. Germline V gene data show CDR1 as SGHTA and CDR2 as FQGNSA. The CDR3 protein is CASILLIAGAETQYF. The CDR3 bases are TGTGCCAGCATCTTACTAATAGCGGGAGCAGAGACCCAGTACTTC.

The sample holds a few counts of this clone. The chain uses TRBV5-4 and TRBJ2-3; TRBD2 is a possible D gene (5 bases). V lost 5 bases, J lost 7 bases, and 11 bases lay in between. This CDR3 spans 12 amino acids. Germline loops: CDR1 SGHNT, CDR2 YYREEE (reference sequence). The CDR3 sequence is CASSSDGNTQYF. The CDR3 DNA is TGTGCCAGCAGTTCGGACGGGAATACGCAGTATTTT.

The rearrangement joins TRBV20-1 to TRBJ2-5; D is uncertain. V lost 3 bases, J lost 4 bases, and 21 bases lay in between. Per germline, CDR1 DFQATT and CDR2 SNEGSKA (reference sequence). This CDR3 is built from 16 residues. The CDR3: CSASLGLESLGETQYF. The CDR3 nucleotides read TGCAGTGCTAGTTTAGGGCTGGAGTCCCTGGGAGAGACCCAGTACTTC.

The CDR3 here is CASSQDGPGQGNQPQHF. CDR3 coding DNA: TGCGCCAGCAGCCAAGATGGGCCGGGACAGGGTAATCAGCCCCAGCATTTT. The chain is built from TRBV4-1 and TRBJ1-5; TRBD1 matches 9 bases. This CDR3 has 17 residues. Per the germline V gene, CDR1 is MGHRA and CDR2 is YSYEKL. V lost 0 bases, J lost 4 bases, and 7 bases stayed unmatched.

This clone was observed a handful of times. This chain links TRBV18 with TRBJ1-1; 9 bases map to TRBD1. CDR1 and CDR2 (germline): KGHSH, LQKENI. Trimming at V came to 5 bases and at J to 4 bases, leaving 5 bases not matched to a gene. CDR3 length: 14 residues. CDR3 residues: CASSVQGAVTEAFF. In DNA form, the CDR3 reads TGTGCCAGCTCAGTACAGGGGGCTGTCACTGAAGCTTTCTTT.

The chain carries TRBV24-1 and TRBJ2-6; D call uncertain. The CDR3 extends over 16 amino acids. Trimming removed 3 bases from V and 4 bases from J, with 12 bases in between. CDR1 KGHDR and CDR2 SFDVKD come from the germline V gene. The CDR3 nucleotides are TGTGCCACCAGTGATAGAGGTCAGGCCGGGGCCAACGTCCTGACTTTC. This gives the protein CATSDRGQAGANVLTF.

This clone showed up just a few times. This sequence joins TRBV5-1 and TRBJ1-1; D gene unclear. CDR3 size: 13 residues. Deletions cut 2 bases from V and 3 bases from J, with 8 bases between. From germline, CDR1 is SGHRS and CDR2 YFSETQ. The CDR3 region is CASSLDIYTEAFF. The DNA for the CDR3 is TGCGCCAGCAGCTTAGACATCTACACTGAAGCTTTCTTT.

The CDR3 bases are TGTGCCAGCAGTGAAACCGGGACTAGCGGCACAGATACGCAGTATTTT. It is translated as CASSETGTSGTDTQYF. The rearrangement links TRBV6-4 to TRBJ2-3, with TRBD2 matching 10 bases. Germline lookup yields CDR1 MRHNA and CDR2 SNTAGT. V shed 3 bases and J 1 base; nucleotides not matched to a gene: 4. The CDR3 consists of 16 residues.

The chain uses TRBV29-1 and TRBJ1-1; D remains ambiguous. The CDR3 is made up of 12 amino acids. V was pared by 4 bases and J by 2 bases, with 8 bases between. In germline, CDR1 is SQVTM, CDR2 ANQGSEA. CDR3 residues: CSVAFGNTEAFF. CDR3 nucleotides: TGCAGCGTTGCTTTCGGAAACACTGAAGCTTTCTTT.